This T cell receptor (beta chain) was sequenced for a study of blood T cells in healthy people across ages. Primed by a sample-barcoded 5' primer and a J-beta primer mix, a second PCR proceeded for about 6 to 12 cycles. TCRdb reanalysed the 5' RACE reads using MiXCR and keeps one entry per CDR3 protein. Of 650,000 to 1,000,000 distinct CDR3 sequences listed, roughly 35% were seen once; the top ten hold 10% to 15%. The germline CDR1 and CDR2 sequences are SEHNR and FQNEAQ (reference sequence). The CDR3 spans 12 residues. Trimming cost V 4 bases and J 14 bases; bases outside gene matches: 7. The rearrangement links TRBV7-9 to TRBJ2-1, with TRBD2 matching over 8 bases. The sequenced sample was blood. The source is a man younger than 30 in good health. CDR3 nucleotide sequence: TGTGCCAGCAGCTCCCCGCCGGGGGGGGAGTTCTTC. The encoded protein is CASSSPPGGEFF.